This T cell receptor beta chain was retrieved from a study of T cell responses to AZD1222 COVID-19 vaccine. Study summary: Both about-4-week and about-12-week second-dose recipients were combined. Overall study findings and caveats: None of the repertoires were sampled until the peak T cell response had passed. Spike-wide vaccine-associated CD4 TCRs dominated at 160-218 and 743-854.

Trimming took off 3 bases at V and 3 bases at J, with 11 bases between the two ends. Germline V lookup: CDR1 SGHTA, CDR2 FQGTGA. This CDR3 comprises 14 residues. The repertoire was sequenced with immunoSEQ multiplex PCR; TCRdb's copy has only in-frame clones and lacks some. This sample has about 130,000 clones, with about 94% found just once. This clone was observed once. No antigen is known for it. The sample consisted of peripheral blood, taken on day 0 of AZD1222 vaccination. This receptor was identified in an adult in good health. This chain connects TRBV7-3 to TRBJ1-1; D is unclear. The CDR3 here is CASSFGSGYTEAFF. DNA for the CDR3: TGTGCCAGCAGCTTTGGATCGGGGTACACTGAAGCTTTCTTT.